These T cell receptor beta chains were read from a single sample in a study of blood T cell repertoires in COVID-19. Clones were read by immunoSEQ multiplex PCR, and TCRdb kept only the in-frame ones, dropping some. The sample holds about 60,000 clones, approximately 80% seen once. The sample taken for sequencing was peripheral blood. Receptors were obtained from a human donor in a cohort sampled during active COVID-19. Both conserved end residues are part of each CDR3. A D gene is named only where the DNA matches it firmly. Part of the rows lack a size; the others show once, few, many or a class for expanded clones.

V: TRBV5-1; J: TRBJ1-2; size: .; D: TRBD1; DNA: TGCGCCAGCAGCACTTCGACAGGGTTTGATGGCTACACCTTC; CDR3: CASSTSTGFDGYTF
V: TRBV5-1; J: TRBJ1-4; size: .; D: TRBD1; DNA: TGCGCCAGCAGCTCGGACAGGGAGGGTGAAAAACTGTTTTTT; CDR3: CASSSDREGEKLFF
V: TRBV4-3; J: TRBJ1-3; size: .; D: .; DNA: TGCGCCAGCAGCCAAGACGCCGGGACACCAAGAAACACCATATATTTT; CDR3: CASSQDAGTPRNTIYF
V: TRBV27; J: TRBJ1-5; size: .; D: .; DNA: TGTGCCAGCGGGCTCGGGGGGACCAACAATCAGCCCCAGCATTTT; CDR3: CASGLGGTNNQPQHF
V: TRBV6-5; J: TRBJ1-1; size: .; D: .; DNA: TGTGCCACCACGGGGCAGGGGTACACTGAAGCTTTCTTT; CDR3: CATTGQGYTEAFF
V: TRBV9; J: TRBJ2-2; size: .; D: .; DNA: TGTGCCAGCAGCCCCCGGAGAGGGCCCGGGGAGCTGTTTTTT; CDR3: CASSPRRGPGELFF
V: TRBV2; J: TRBJ2-7; size: .; D: .; DNA: TGTGCCAGCAGTGCGGTTGACCGGGCCTACGAGCAGTACTTC; CDR3: CASSAVDRAYEQYF
V: TRBV12-3/TRBV12-4; J: TRBJ1-1; size: .; D: .; DNA: TGTGCCAGCAGTCGCCTAGGTGAAGCTTTCTTT; CDR3: CASSRLGEAFF
V: TRBV5-6; J: TRBJ2-5; size: .; D: TRBD2; DNA: TGTGCCAGCAGCCCGGCGGGACTAGGGGGTGGAGAGACCCAGTACTTC; CDR3: CASSPAGLGGGETQYF
V: TRBV6-5; J: TRBJ1-6; size: .; D: TRBD1; DNA: TGTGCCACTAGGGGACAGGGAAATTCACCCCTCCACTTT; CDR3: CATRGQGNSPLHF
V: TRBV27; J: TRBJ2-3; size: .; D: TRBD2; DNA: TGTGCCAGCAGCCGAGGACTAGCTATCACAGATACGCAGTATTTT; CDR3: CASSRGLAITDTQYF
V: TRBV10-3; J: TRBJ1-4; size: .; D: .; DNA: TGTGCCTCGGGGGGGGAAAAACTGTTTTTT; CDR3: CASGGEKLFF
V: TRBV7-3; J: TRBJ2-3; size: .; D: TRBD2; DNA: TGTGCCAGCAGCTCAGGGACTAGCGGGAGCACAGATACGCAGTATTTT; CDR3: CASSSGTSGSTDTQYF
V: TRBV15; J: TRBJ2-1; size: few; D: .; DNA: TGTGCCACCAGCAGAGATCGACAGGGAGGCCACAATGAGCAGTTCTTC; CDR3: CATSRDRQGGHNEQFF
V: TRBV5-1; J: TRBJ2-5; size: .; D: TRBD1; DNA: TGCGCCAGCAGCTTCGGGACAGGGGGCACCCAAGAGACCCAGTACTTC; CDR3: CASSFGTGGTQETQYF
V: TRBV27; J: TRBJ1-1; size: .; D: TRBD1; DNA: TGTGCCAGCAGTGCTCCTACCGCCTACGGGACAGGGGGTAGTACTGAAGCTTTCTTT; CDR3: CASSAPTAYGTGGSTEAFF
V: TRBV7-8; J: TRBJ2-3; size: .; D: .; DNA: TGTGCCAGCAGCTTTAAGACTAGCACAGATACGCAGTATTTT; CDR3: CASSFKTSTDTQYF
V: TRBV7-8; J: TRBJ1-5; size: .; D: .; DNA: TGTGCCAGCAGCTTAGCCGCGAATCAGCCCCAGCATTTT; CDR3: CASSLAANQPQHF
V: TRBV10-2; J: TRBJ2-1; size: .; D: TRBD1; DNA: TGCGCCAGCTGGACAGGGGGCATACTGAATGAGCAGTTCTTC; CDR3: CASWTGGILNEQFF
V: TRBV7-9; J: TRBJ2-3; size: .; D: TRBD2; DNA: TGTGCCAGCAGCGCAGGTAGCGGGGGGGCGGATACGCAGTATTTT; CDR3: CASSAGSGGADTQYF